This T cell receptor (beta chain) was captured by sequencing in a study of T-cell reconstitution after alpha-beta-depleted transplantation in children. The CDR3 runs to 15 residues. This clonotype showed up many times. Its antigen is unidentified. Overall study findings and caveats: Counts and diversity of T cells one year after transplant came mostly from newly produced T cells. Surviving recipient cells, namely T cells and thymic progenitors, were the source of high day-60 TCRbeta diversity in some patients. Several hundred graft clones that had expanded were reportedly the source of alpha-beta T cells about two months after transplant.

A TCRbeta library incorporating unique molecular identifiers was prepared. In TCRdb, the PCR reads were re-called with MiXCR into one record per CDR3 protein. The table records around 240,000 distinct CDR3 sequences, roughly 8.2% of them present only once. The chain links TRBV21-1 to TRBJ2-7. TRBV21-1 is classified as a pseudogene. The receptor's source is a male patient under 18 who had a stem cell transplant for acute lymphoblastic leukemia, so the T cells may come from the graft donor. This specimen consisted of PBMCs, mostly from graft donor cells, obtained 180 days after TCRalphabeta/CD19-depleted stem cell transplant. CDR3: CASSEETPTSHEQYF. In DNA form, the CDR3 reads TGTGCCAGCAGCGAGGAGACACCCACCTCACACGAGCAGTACTTC.